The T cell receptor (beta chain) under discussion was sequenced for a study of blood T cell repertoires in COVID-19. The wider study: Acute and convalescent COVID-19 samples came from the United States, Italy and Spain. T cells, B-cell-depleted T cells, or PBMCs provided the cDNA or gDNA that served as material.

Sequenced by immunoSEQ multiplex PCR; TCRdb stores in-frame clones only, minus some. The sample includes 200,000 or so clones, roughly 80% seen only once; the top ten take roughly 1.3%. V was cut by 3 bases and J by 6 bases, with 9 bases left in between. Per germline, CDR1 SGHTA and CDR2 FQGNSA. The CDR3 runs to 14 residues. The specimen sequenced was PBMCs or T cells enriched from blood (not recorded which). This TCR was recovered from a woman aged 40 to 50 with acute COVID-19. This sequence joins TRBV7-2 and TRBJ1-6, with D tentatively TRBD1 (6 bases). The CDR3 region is CASSFLQGNSPLHF. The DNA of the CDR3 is TGTGCCAGCAGCTTTCTACAGGGTAATTCACCCCTCCACTTT.